This TCR beta chain was documented in a study of OX40 agonist ivuxolimab in advanced cancers. Across the whole study: Past anti-PD-1, anti-PD-L1 or anti-CTLA-4 therapy was accepted, and approximately 37% had received some.

As concerns this clone: Antigen specificity is unknown.

The data were produced by immunoSEQ multiplex PCR, yet TCRdb's version contains in-frame clones alone and is incomplete. The data hold roughly 80,000 clones, with approximately 95% observed a single time. Study outcomes and limitations: Compared with others, partial responders at 0.1-3.0 mg/kg displayed clonal expansion among the lowest.

This specimen consisted of CD4+ or CD8+ T cells sorted from blood, obtained in a trial of the OX40 agonist ivuxolimab. This receptor was obtained from an adult with an advanced solid tumor such as melanoma, head and neck, liver or kidney cancer.

CDR3 protein: CASSRAQRPTYEQYF. The CDR3 DNA sequence: TGTGCCAGCAGTCGTGCCCAGCGCCCAACCTACGAGCAGTACTTC. This chain uses TRBV28 with TRBJ2-7; no clear D. V gave up 5 bases and J gave up 2 bases, with 16 bases separating them. The germline V gene has CDR1 MDHEN and CDR2 SYDVKM. The CDR3 length is 15 residues.